These 20 T cell receptor beta chains were all obtained from the same sample, sequenced in a study of blood T cell repertoires in COVID-19. TCRdb's copy holds only in-frame clones and misses some; the assay was immunoSEQ multiplex PCR. This table holds more than 150,000 clones, 84% found once. Sequencing input: peripheral blood. These receptors were collected from a human donor in a cohort sampled during active COVID-19.

The rearrangement joins TRBV5-1 to TRBJ2-7; D may be TRBD1 (5 bases). Germline values: CDR1 SGHRS, CDR2 YFSETQ. The CDR3 is 14 residues long. The ends were cut back, 0 bases at V and 2 bases at J, with 9 bases in the middle. CDR3 coding DNA: TGCGCCAGCAGCTTGGCAGGGCCCCCCTACGAGCAGTACTTC. It specifies CASSLAGPPYEQYF.

The chain links TRBV5-8 to TRBJ2-5, with TRBD2 matching over 10 bases. Trimming took 3 bases from V and 3 from J; bases not matched to a gene: 14. From germline, CDR1 is SGHTS and CDR2 YDEGEE. The CDR3 spans 18 residues. The CDR3 sequence is CASSSGHTSGELKETQYF. The CDR3, as DNA: TGTGCCAGCAGCTCAGGTCATACTAGCGGGGAGTTGAAAGAGACCCAGTACTTC.

V is TRBV7-9 and J is TRBJ2-5; TRBD2 agrees at 13 bases. The CDR3 loop spans 19 amino acids. Germline CDR1 is SEHNR and CDR2 is FQNEAQ (reference sequence). J gave up 0 bases and V 3 bases, and 10 bases lay outside the gene matches. Here the CDR3 reads CASSLRSGLAGLYQETQYF. The DNA for the CDR3 is TGTGCCAGCAGCTTGAGATCGGGACTAGCGGGGCTATACCAAGAGACCCAGTACTTC. The variable domain in full, with the rest retrieved from reference TRBV7-9 and TRBJ2-5, is DTGVSQNPRHKITKRGQNVTFRCDPISEHNRLYWYRQTLGQGPEFLTYFQNEAQLEKSRLLSDRFSAERPKGSFSTLEIQRTEQGDSAMYLCASSLRSGLAGLYQETQYFGPGTRLLVL.

The CDR3 DNA follows: TGTGCCAGCAGCCAAAGTGAAGGGAGCACTGAAGCTTTCTTT. Amino acid sequence: CASSQSEGSTEAFF. The chain is built from TRBV3-1 (or the pseudogene TRBV3-2) and TRBJ1-1; D remains unclear. This CDR3 comprises 14 residues. Trimming took off 2 bases at V and 4 bases at J, with 11 bases between the two ends. Germline V gene lookup returns CDR1 LGHDT and CDR2 YNNKEL (reference sequence).

The chain joins TRBV5-4 to TRBJ2-4; TRBD1 matches at 7 bases. The V and J ends lost 0 bases and 4 bases, in that order; junction bases with no gene match: 1. Germline lookup yields CDR1 SGHNT and CDR2 YYREEE (reference sequence). CDR3 length: 14 residues. The CDR3 DNA sequence: TGTGCCAGCAGCTTGGGGACAGGTAAAAACATTCAGTACTTC. It translates to CASSLGTGKNIQYF.

This clone has just one count. This sequence joins TRBV27 and TRBJ1-6, with unresolved D. The CDR3 totals 16 residues. The germline V gene encodes CDR1 MNHEY and CDR2 SMNVEV (reference sequence). The V end was cut by 2 bases, the J end by 0 bases, with 8 bases between. CDR3 nucleotide sequence: TGTGCCAGCAGTTTACAGGCGAGCTCCTATAATTCACCCCTCCACTTT. The encoded protein is CASSLQASSYNSPLHF.

The rearrangement joins TRBV6-5 to TRBJ1-2, with 7 bases identical to TRBD1. The length of the CDR3 is 14 residues. With V trimmed by 5 bases and J by 4 bases, 7 bases remained unmatched. Per germline, CDR1 MNHEY and CDR2 SVGAGI. The CDR3 nucleotides are TGTGCCAGCAGTACGTTACAGGGGTCCTATGGCTACACCTTC. Protein sequence: CASSTLQGSYGYTF.

The rearrangement links TRBV10-3 to TRBJ2-1, with D possibly TRBD1 on 6 matching bases. V dropped 0 bases and J dropped 6 bases, with 9 bases sitting between them. The CDR3 totals 14 residues. Germline V gene sequence: CDR1 ENHRY, CDR2 SYGVKD. The CDR3 nucleotides read TGTGCCATCAGTGAGTCGAACAGGGCCAATGAGCAGTTCTTC. It translates to CAISESNRANEQFF.

The chain combines TRBV10-3 with TRBJ1-2; 7 bases are a match to TRBD1. The germline CDR1 and CDR2 sequences are ENHRY and SYGVKD. The CDR3 spans 12 residues. The junction had 3 bases not matched to a gene; V was cut back by 7 bases and J by 4 bases. This chain's CDR3 is CAITRDSYGYTF. Written as DNA, the CDR3 is TGTGCCATCACCAGGGACAGCTATGGCTACACCTTC.

The V gene is TRBV2, the J gene TRBJ1-6; tentatively, D is TRBD1 (5 bases). Germline CDR1 and CDR2: SNHLY and FYNNEI. The CDR3 has 13 residues. Trimming pared 2 bases from V and 10 bases from J, leaving 9 bases between. CDR3: CASSETGASPLHF. CDR3 in DNA: TGTGCCAGCAGTGAAACAGGAGCATCACCCCTCCACTTT.

This chain uses TRBV12-5 with TRBJ1-1; D is perhaps TRBD1 (5 bases). CDR1 LGHNT and CDR2 FRNRAP come from the germline V gene. The CDR3 is made up of 13 amino acids. V dropped 5 bases and J dropped 4 bases, with 11 bases sitting between them. The CDR3 reads CASGGTRGTEAFF. The CDR3 bases are TGTGCTAGTGGTGGCACAAGGGGCACTGAAGCTTTCTTT.

The V and J genes are TRBV13 and TRBJ1-2; the match to TRBD1 covers 8 bases. The V segment lost 1 base and the J segment 3 bases; nucleotides outside the gene matches: 4. Germline CDR1 is PRHDT and CDR2 is FYEKMQ (reference sequence). The length of the CDR3 is 15 residues. The CDR3 region is CASSLATGGYYGYTF. As DNA, the CDR3 is TGTGCCAGCAGCTTAGCTACAGGGGGTTACTATGGCTACACCTTC.

The rearrangement links TRBV6-1 to TRBJ1-3, with a possible D match to TRBD1 (6 bases). The CDR3 sequence is 14 residues long. Trimming removed 2 bases at V and 4 bases at J, with 9 bases between. Per germline, CDR1 MNHNS and CDR2 SASEGT. The DNA for the CDR3 is TGTGCCAGCAGTGAAAGCAGGGGAGGAAACACCATATATTTT. This encodes CASSESRGGNTIYF.

This clone was counted once. This chain links TRBV15 with TRBJ2-3; 7 bases fit TRBD1. This CDR3 has 16 amino acids. Germline V gene sequence: CDR1 LNHNV, CDR2 YYDKDF (reference sequence). Unmatched junction bases numbered 8, after V lost 1 base and J lost 4 bases. CDR3 sequence (DNA): TGTGCCACCAGCAGAGCGAGGGGGCTCAGTCCAGATACGCAGTATTTT. Encoded protein: CATSRARGLSPDTQYF. The full variable domain, in which reference TRBV15 and TRBJ2-3 provide the parts outside the CDR3, is DAMVIQNPRYQVTQFGKPVTLSCSQTLNHNVMYWYQQKSSQAPKLLFHYYDKDFNNEADTPDNFQSRRPNTSFCFLDIRSPGLGDTAMYLCATSRARGLSPDTQYFGPGTRLTVL.

The genes are TRBV27 and TRBJ2-7; the D gene is possibly TRBD1 (6 bases). The CDR3 consists of 14 residues. Germline V gene lookup returns CDR1 MNHEY and CDR2 SMNVEV (reference sequence). V was clipped by 6 bases and J by 4 bases, with 16 bases between them. The CDR3 bases are TGTGCCAGCAGCCACGCGGCAGGGGCATACGAGCAGTACTTC. Protein product: CASSHAAGAYEQYF.

The chain recombines TRBV6-6 with TRBJ1-2; TRBD1 might be the D (5 bases). This CDR3 has 14 residues. The V end was cut by 5 bases, the J end by 8 bases, with 18 bases between. Germline loops: CDR1 MNHNY, CDR2 SVGAGI (reference sequence). The chain's CDR3 is CASSTTASGGGYTF. Here the CDR3 DNA reads TGTGCCAGCAGTACGACAGCTTCTGGGGGGGGCTACACCTTC.

This chain uses TRBV2 with TRBJ1-4, with D tentatively TRBD1 (5 bases). Trimming cost V 1 base and J 14 bases, with 14 bases left between them. The CDR3 totals 13 residues. Germline-derived CDR1 and CDR2 are SNHLY and FYNNEI. The CDR3 DNA is TGTGCCAGCAGTGAAGGGTGGGAGGGGCACCTGTTTTTT. This translates into CASSEGWEGHLFF.

The CDR3 DNA sequence: TGCGCCAGCAGCTTGGACCGGGATTTCTATGGCTACACCTTC. It encodes CASSLDRDFYGYTF. The chain couples TRBV5-1 to TRBJ1-2, with D unresolved. The ends were cut back, 0 bases at V and 4 bases at J, with 10 bases in the middle. The CDR3 runs 14 residues. The V gene's germline CDR1 is SGHRS and CDR2 YFSETQ.

This clone was counted only a few times. This chain uses TRBV9 with TRBJ1-2; TRBD1 aligns across 7 bases. In germline, CDR1 is SGDLS, CDR2 YYNGEE. V gave up 1 base and J gave up 0 bases; unmatched junction bases: 9. The CDR3 covers 17 residues. The CDR3 sequence is CASSVSAGGLANYGYTF. CDR3 in DNA: TGTGCCAGCAGCGTATCGGCAGGGGGATTGGCTAACTATGGCTACACCTTC.

This clone was detected once. The chain links TRBV3-1 (or the pseudogene TRBV3-2) to TRBJ1-2, with 9 bases fitting TRBD1. V shed 6 bases and J 5 bases; nucleotides not matched to a gene: 10. The CDR3 is 15 residues long. Germline CDR1 is LGHDT and CDR2 is YNNKEL (reference sequence). CDR3 DNA: TGTGCCAGCAGTACCGGGACAGGGTTTAGGTATGGCTACACCTTC. The encoded protein is CASSTGTGFRYGYTF.